This T cell receptor beta chain stems from a study of T cell repertoires in cytomegalovirus infection. This clonotype was seen a few times. Its antigen is unknown. Overall study findings and caveats: The study found HLA-C-restricted CMV-specific TCR beta clonotypes dominating the ex vivo response.

Using its own MiXCR run on the reads, TCRdb lists one record per CDR3 protein. Here the sample spans more than 650,000 distinct CDR3 sequences, 35% being singletons. Germline V gene data show CDR1 as SGHVS and CDR2 as FQNEAQ. The CDR3 runs to 15 residues. V was shortened by 2 bases and J by 1 base, with 11 bases between the two germline ends. Sequencing was performed on PBMCs. The chain links TRBV7-8 to TRBJ2-5; TRBD2 might be the D (5 bases). The receptor comes from a human donor in good health (CMV status not recorded). Some clones in this sample may be carry-over from other donors' samples. The CDR3 protein is CASSLSLVSQETQYF. For the CDR3, the DNA is TGTGCCAGCAGCTTATCACTAGTCTCCCAAGAGACCCAGTACTTC. Complete variable domain (other parts from reference TRBV7-8 and TRBJ2-5): GAGVSQSPRYKVAKRGQDVALRCDPISGHVSLFWYQQALGQGPEFLTYFQNEAQLDKSGLPSDRFFAERPEGSVSTLKIQRTQQEDSAVYLCASSLSLVSQETQYFGPGTRLLVL.